The rows below give T cell receptor beta chains drawn from one sample of a study of beta chain features in type 1 diabetes. The assay was immunoSEQ multiplex PCR, and TCRdb's table has in-frame clones only and misses some. The sample holds under 900,000 clones, 15% to 20% seen once. What was sequenced was naive CD4+ T cells from blood. These receptors came from a woman between 18 and 30 years old in good health. The CDR3 runs from the conserved cysteine through the conserved F or W. The D gene is left open where the match is weak.

j_call d_call v_call cdr3_aa
TRBJ2-3 TRBD2 TRBV7-9 CASSLVRGGTQNTQYF
TRBJ2-2 TRBD2 TRBV10-3 CATEEGTRTGELFF
TRBJ2-6 NA TRBV7-2 CASSLRTDSGANVLTF
TRBJ2-5 NA TRBV4-3 CASSPRGVAASETQYF
TRBJ1-1 TRBD1 TRBV18 CASSPRGQVGFGAFF
TRBJ1-5 NA TRBV6-5 CASTTRGEGQPQHF
TRBJ1-1 NA TRBV20-1 CSAGGNTEAFF
TRBJ1-3 NA TRBV2 CASTEGRNTIYF
TRBJ2-5 NA TRBV2 CASSGLTGAKETQYF
TRBJ1-5 NA TRBV7-9 CASSLGDNQPQHF